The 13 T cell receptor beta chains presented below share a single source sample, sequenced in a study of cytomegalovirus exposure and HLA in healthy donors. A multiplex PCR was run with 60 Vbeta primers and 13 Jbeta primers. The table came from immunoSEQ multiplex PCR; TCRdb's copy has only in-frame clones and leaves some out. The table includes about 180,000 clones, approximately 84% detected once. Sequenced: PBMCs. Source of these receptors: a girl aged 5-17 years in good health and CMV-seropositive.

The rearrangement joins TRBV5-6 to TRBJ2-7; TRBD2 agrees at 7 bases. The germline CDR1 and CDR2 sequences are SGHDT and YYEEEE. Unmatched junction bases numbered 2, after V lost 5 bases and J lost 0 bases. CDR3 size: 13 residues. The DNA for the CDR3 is TGTGCCAGCAGAACGGGGGGCTCCTACGAGCAGTACTTC. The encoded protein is CASRTGGSYEQYF.

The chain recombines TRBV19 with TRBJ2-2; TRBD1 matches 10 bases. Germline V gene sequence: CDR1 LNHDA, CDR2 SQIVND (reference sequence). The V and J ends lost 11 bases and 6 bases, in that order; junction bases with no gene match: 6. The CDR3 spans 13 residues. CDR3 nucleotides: TGTGCCTCCGGGACAGGGGCGGCCGGGGAGCTGTTTTTT. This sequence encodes CASGTGAAGELFF.

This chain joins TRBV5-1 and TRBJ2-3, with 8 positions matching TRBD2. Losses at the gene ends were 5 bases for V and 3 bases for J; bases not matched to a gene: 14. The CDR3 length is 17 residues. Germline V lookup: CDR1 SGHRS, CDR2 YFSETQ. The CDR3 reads CASRWGIDRGGTDTQYF. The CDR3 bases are TGCGCCAGCAGATGGGGCATAGACCGGGGGGGAACAGATACGCAGTATTTT.

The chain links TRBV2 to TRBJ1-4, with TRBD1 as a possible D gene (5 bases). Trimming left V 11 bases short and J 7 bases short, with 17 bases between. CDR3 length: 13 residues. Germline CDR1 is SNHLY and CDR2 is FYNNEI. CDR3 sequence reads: CASLAGVREKLFF. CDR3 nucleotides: TGTGCCTCCCTGGCGGGGGTACGTGAAAAACTGTTTTTT.

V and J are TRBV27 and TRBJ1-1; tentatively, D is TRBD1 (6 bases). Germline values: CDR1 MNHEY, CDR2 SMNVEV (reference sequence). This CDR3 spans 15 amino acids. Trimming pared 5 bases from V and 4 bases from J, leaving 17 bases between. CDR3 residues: CASSEYRVEGTEAFF. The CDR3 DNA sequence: TGTGCCAGCAGTGAATACAGGGTAGAGGGCACTGAAGCTTTCTTT.

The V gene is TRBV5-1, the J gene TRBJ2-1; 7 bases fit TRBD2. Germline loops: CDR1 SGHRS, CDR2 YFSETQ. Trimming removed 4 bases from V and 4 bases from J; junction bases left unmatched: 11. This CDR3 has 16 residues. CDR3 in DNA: TGCGCCAGCAGCGGGAAGCGGGGACCAAATTACAATGAGCAGTTCTTC. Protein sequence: CASSGKRGPNYNEQFF.

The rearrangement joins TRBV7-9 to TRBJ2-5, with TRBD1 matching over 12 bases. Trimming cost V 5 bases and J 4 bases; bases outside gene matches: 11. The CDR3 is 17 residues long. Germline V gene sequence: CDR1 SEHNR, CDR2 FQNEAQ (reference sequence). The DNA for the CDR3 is TGTGCCAGCAGCGGAGCTCCCGGGACAGGGGGCAGAGAGACCCAGTACTTC. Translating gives CASSGAPGTGGRETQYF.

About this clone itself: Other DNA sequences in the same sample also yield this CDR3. The CDR3 sequence: CASMGRGNEKLFF. In nucleotides, the CDR3 is TGTGCCAGTATGGGGCGGGGGAATGAAAAACTGTTTTTT. The rearrangement uses TRBV19 and TRBJ1-4, with D possibly being TRBD1 (5 bases). V gave up 7 bases and J gave up 5 bases, with 11 bases separating them. The CDR3 length is 13 residues. Germline V lookup: CDR1 LNHDA, CDR2 SQIVND (reference sequence).

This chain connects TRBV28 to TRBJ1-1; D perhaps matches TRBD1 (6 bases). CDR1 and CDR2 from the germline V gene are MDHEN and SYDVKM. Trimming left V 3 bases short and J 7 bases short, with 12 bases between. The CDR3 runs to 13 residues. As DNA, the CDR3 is TGTGCCAGCAGTTTTGGGGGCAGGTTTGAAGCTTTCTTT. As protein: CASSFGGRFEAFF.

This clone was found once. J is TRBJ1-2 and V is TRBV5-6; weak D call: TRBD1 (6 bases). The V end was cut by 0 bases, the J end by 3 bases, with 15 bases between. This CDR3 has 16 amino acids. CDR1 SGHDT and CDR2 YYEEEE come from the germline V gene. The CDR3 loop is CASSLVGAATDYGYTF. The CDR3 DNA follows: TGTGCCAGCAGCTTGGTGGGGGCGGCTACTGACTATGGCTACACCTTC.

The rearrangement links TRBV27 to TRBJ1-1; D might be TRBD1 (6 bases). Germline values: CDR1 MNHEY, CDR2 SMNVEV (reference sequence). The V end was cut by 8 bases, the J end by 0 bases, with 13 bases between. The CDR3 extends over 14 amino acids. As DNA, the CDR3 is TGTGCCAGCTGTAAGGGGGAGCTGAACACTGAAGCTTTCTTT. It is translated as CASCKGELNTEAFF.

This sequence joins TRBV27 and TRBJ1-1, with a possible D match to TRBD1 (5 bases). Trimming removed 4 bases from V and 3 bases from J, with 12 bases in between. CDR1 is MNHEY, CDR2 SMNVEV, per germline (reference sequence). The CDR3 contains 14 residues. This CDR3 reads CASSYGARDTEAFF. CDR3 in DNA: TGTGCCAGCAGTTATGGGGCCCGGGACACTGAAGCTTTCTTT.

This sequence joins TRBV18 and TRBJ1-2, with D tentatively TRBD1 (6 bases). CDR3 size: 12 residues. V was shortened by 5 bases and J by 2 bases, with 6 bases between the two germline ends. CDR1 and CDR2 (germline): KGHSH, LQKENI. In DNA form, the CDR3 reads TGTGCCAGCTCAGGGACAAACTATGGCTACACCTTC. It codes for CASSGTNYGYTF.